What follows are 10 T cell receptor beta chains derived from one specimen sequenced in a study of blood T cells in healthy people across ages. Combining a sample-barcoded 5' primer with a J-beta primer mix, a second PCR ran for about 7 to 12 cycles. TCRdb recomputed calls from the 5' RACE reads with MiXCR, one row per CDR3 protein. The sample has approximately 770,000 distinct CDR3 sequences, roughly 64% seen once. Sample: blood. The receptor set was obtained from a man aged 25 to 40 in good health.

J is TRBJ2-3 and V is TRBV28; D possibly corresponds to TRBD2 (5 bases). Looked up from germline, CDR1 is MDHEN and CDR2 is SYDVKM. Trimming took 11 bases from V and 2 from J, leaving 17 bases between them. This CDR3 spans 14 amino acids. The CDR3, as DNA: TGTGCCGGTAGGCCGAGCGGACTCACAGATACGCAGTATTTT. It is translated as CAGRPSGLTDTQYF.

J is TRBJ1-1 and V is TRBV4-1, with D possibly matching TRBD1 (5 bases). V lost 1 base and J lost 7, with 13 bases in between. Per germline, CDR1 MGHRA and CDR2 YSYEKL. The CDR3 is made up of 14 amino acids. The CDR3 nucleotides are TGCGCCAGCAGCCAAGGTTCAGGGTTGGATGAAGCTTTCTTT. This sequence encodes CASSQGSGLDEAFF.

V usage is TRBV20-1 and J usage is TRBJ1-2; D gene uncertain. The length of the CDR3 is 15 residues. V was shortened by 0 bases and J by 2 bases, with 13 bases between the two germline ends. In germline, CDR1 is DFQATT, CDR2 SNEGSKA (reference sequence). The CDR3 region has the DNA TGCAGTGCTAGAGATGACCCTGACACAAACTATGGCTACACCTTC. This codes for CSARDDPDTNYGYTF.

This sequence joins TRBV9 and TRBJ1-2; D is undetermined. The CDR3 has 15 amino acids. V lost 3 bases to trimming and J lost 6 bases, with 18 bases between them. Germline V CDR1 and CDR2: SGDLS, YYNGEE. CDR3 bases: TGTGCCAGCAGCGGAGAGGGTGGAGGGTTTGATGGCTACACCTTC. Encoded protein: CASSGEGGGFDGYTF.

The CDR3 reads CASSLQGAEAFF. The CDR3, as DNA: TGTGCCAGCAGCTTACAGGGCGCTGAAGCTTTCTTT. The V call is TRBV5-6, the J call TRBJ1-1; a weak D match, TRBD1 (6 bases). V lost 2 bases and J 6 bases, leaving 8 bases between the germline ends. Germline V gives CDR1 SGHDT, CDR2 YYEEEE. The CDR3 contains 12 residues. Filled out from reference TRBV5-6 and TRBJ1-1, the complete variable domain reads DAGVTQSPTHLIKTRGQQVTLRCSPKSGHDTVSWYQQALGQGPQFIFQYYEEEERQRGNFPDRFSGHQFPNYSSELNVNALLLGDSALYLCASSLQGAEAFFGQGTRLTVV.

This chain uses TRBV6-2 or TRBV6-3 with TRBJ2-4; D may match TRBD1 or TRBD2 (5 bases each). TRBJ2-7 matches the DNA end more closely, so the J call is doubtful. CDR3 size: 16 residues. Germline CDR1 is MNHEY and CDR2 is SVGEGT. DNA of the CDR3: TGTGCCAGCAGTCGCCCCCCGGGGCAGGGATTCTACGAGCAGTACTTC. It yields the protein CASSRPPGQGFYEQYF.

This clonotype was detected once. This chain joins TRBV6-1 and TRBJ2-4; D is unclear. This CDR3 has 14 amino acids. Germline V CDR1 and CDR2: MNHNS, SASEGT. Trimming cost V 2 bases and J 6 bases, with 11 bases left between them. The chain's CDR3 is CASSELEPGNIQYF. The CDR3 DNA follows: TGTGCCAGCAGTGAACTAGAACCTGGAAACATTCAGTACTTC.

The chain links TRBV29-1 to TRBJ2-3; no clear D gene. The CDR3 is made up of 13 amino acids. Trimming took 7 bases from V and 2 from J, leaving 13 bases between them. Germline loops: CDR1 SQVTM, CDR2 ANQGSEA. Written as DNA, the CDR3 is TGCAGCGCAGCAAGACTCGACACAGATACGCAGTATTTT. Translating it yields CSAARLDTDTQYF.

This clonotype was counted a few times. The V call is TRBV29-1, the J call TRBJ2-5; a weak D match, TRBD2 (6 bases). CDR1 SQVTM and CDR2 ANQGSEA come from the germline V gene. Trimming left V 5 bases short and J 2 bases short, with 15 bases between. This CDR3 has 14 amino acids. The CDR3 DNA reads TGCAGCGTTAATACGCGGAGGGGTCAAGAGACCCAGTACTTC. This sequence encodes CSVNTRRGQETQYF.

This clonotype has at least ten counts. V gene TRBV9 combines with J gene TRBJ2-1; 10 nucleotides match TRBD2. Germline loops: CDR1 SGDLS, CDR2 YYNGEE. The CDR3 spans 15 residues. V was pared by 5 bases and J by 4 bases, with 6 bases of the junction left unmatched. CDR3 bases: TGTGCCAGCAGTTCCGGGACTAGCGCTTACAATGAGCAGTTCTTC. Translation gives CASSSGTSAYNEQFF.